The 17 T cell receptor beta chains below all came from one sample that was sequenced in a study of cytomegalovirus exposure and HLA in healthy donors. The study ran its PCR with 60 Vbeta and 13 Jbeta primers. Clones were sequenced by immunoSEQ multiplex PCR, and TCRdb holds only the in-frame ones, with some missing. The data contain about 150,000 clones, around 79% of them singletons. The sequencing input was PBMCs. These receptors were collected from a human donor in good health.

V usage is TRBV6-1 and J usage is TRBJ2-3, with TRBD2 matching over 11 bases. Germline V CDR1 and CDR2: MNHNS, SASEGT. The CDR3 is 17 residues long. V was clipped by 0 bases and J by 4 bases; unmatched bases: 6. CDR3 region: CASSEAASGGQADTQYF. As DNA, the CDR3 is TGTGCCAGCAGTGAAGCGGCTAGCGGGGGGCAGGCAGATACGCAGTATTTT.

The chain couples TRBV5-4 to TRBJ2-1, with 7 bases lining up with TRBD2. Trimming at V came to 0 bases and at J to 8 bases, leaving 5 bases not matched to a gene. Germline-derived CDR1 and CDR2 are SGHNT and YYREEE (reference sequence). The CDR3 length is 14 residues. The CDR3 loop reads CASSLEAGGDEQFF. DNA for the CDR3: TGTGCCAGCAGCTTGGAGGCTGGGGGGGATGAGCAGTTCTTC.

V gene TRBV5-4 combines with J gene TRBJ2-1; 13 bases line up with TRBD2. Unmatched junction bases numbered 7, after V lost 2 bases and J lost 8 bases. CDR3 size: 16 residues. Per the germline V gene, CDR1 is SGHNT and CDR2 is YYREEE (reference sequence). CDR3 amino acids: CASSLRLAGGIDEQFF. In DNA, the CDR3 is TGTGCCAGCAGCTTACGACTAGCGGGGGGAATTGATGAGCAGTTCTTC.

V gene TRBV28 combines with J gene TRBJ2-7; 8 bases are a match to TRBD2. Germline V gene lookup returns CDR1 MDHEN and CDR2 SYDVKM. The junction had 11 bases not matched to a gene; V was cut back by 1 base and J by 3 bases. The CDR3 runs to 17 residues. The CDR3 sequence is CASSLSTRTSRRYEQYF. Written as DNA, the CDR3 is TGTGCCAGCAGTTTATCAACTCGGACTAGCAGGCGCTACGAGCAGTACTTC.

This clone was seen only once. This rearrangement joins TRBV10-2 to TRBJ1-1, with D unclear. Between the trimmed V and J ends, which lost 8 bases and 3 bases, there was a span of 16 bases. The CDR3 length is 14 residues. Germline loops: CDR1 WSHSY, CDR2 SAAADI. The CDR3 here is CASGLQPWHTEAFF. The CDR3 coding sequence is TGCGCCAGCGGGTTACAGCCCTGGCACACTGAAGCTTTCTTT.

The rearrangement links TRBV4-1 to TRBJ1-1, with D maybe TRBD1 (6 bases). V dropped 4 bases and J dropped 3 bases, with 15 bases sitting between them. CDR3 length: 15 amino acids. Germline V gives CDR1 MGHRA, CDR2 YSYEKL. This chain's CDR3 is CASSPWGPRDTEAFF. The CDR3 DNA reads as TGCGCCAGCAGCCCCTGGGGGCCCAGGGACACTGAAGCTTTCTTT.

This clone was observed a single time. The CDR3 is CASSLLAGGGQPQHF. The CDR3 DNA sequence: TGTGCCAGCAGCTTGTTAGCAGGGGGCGGCCAGCCCCAGCATTTT. The V call is TRBV5-6, the J call TRBJ1-5; 8 bases line up with TRBD1. CDR1 SGHDT and CDR2 YYEEEE come from the germline V gene. This CDR3 is built from 15 residues. V shed 1 base, J shed 7 bases, and the junction held 7 bases outside the gene matches.

This sequence joins TRBV6-5 and TRBJ1-5; D is uncertain. CDR1 MNHEY and CDR2 SVGAGI come from the germline V gene. The CDR3 totals 14 residues. Trimming left V 5 bases short and J 5 bases short, with 13 bases between. CDR3 nucleotides: TGTGCCAGCAGTGAGTTATCGGAGCATCAGCCCCAGCATTTT. Translating gives CASSELSEHQPQHF.

The chain carries TRBV5-4 and TRBJ1-2, with D unclear. Germline V CDR1 and CDR2: SGHNT, YYREEE (reference sequence). CDR3 length equals 12 residues. Trimming removed 7 bases at V and 2 bases at J, with 9 bases between. The CDR3 loop reads CASQKENYGYTF. CDR3 sequence (DNA): TGTGCCAGCCAGAAAGAAAACTATGGCTACACCTTC.

The V call is TRBV2, the J call TRBJ1-6; the D gene is possibly TRBD1 (5 bases). The CDR3 spans 13 residues. Germline V gene sequence: CDR1 SNHLY, CDR2 FYNNEI. V lost 2 bases, J lost 9 bases, and 8 bases lay in between. This CDR3 reads CASSEQGSSPLHF. The CDR3 region has the DNA TGTGCCAGCAGTGAACAGGGTAGTTCACCCCTCCACTTT.

The V call is TRBV18, the J call TRBJ1-1; D is unclear. The CDR3 sequence is 15 residues long. V dropped 1 base and J dropped 5 bases, with 14 bases sitting between them. Looked up from germline, CDR1 is KGHSH and CDR2 is LQKENI. The CDR3 DNA reads TGTGCCAGCTCACCACTGGACTGGGGAGGAACTGAAGCTTTCTTT. Translation gives CASSPLDWGGTEAFF.

The V and J genes are TRBV10-1 and TRBJ2-7, with D possibly matching TRBD1 (5 bases). The germline V gene encodes CDR1 WNHNN and CDR2 SYGVQD (reference sequence). The CDR3 length is 15 residues. With 0 bases removed from V and 7 bases from J, the gap between germline ends came to 16 bases. CDR3: CASSESPQGLGEQYF. The CDR3 DNA reads as TGCGCCAGCAGTGAGTCACCCCAGGGTTTGGGGGAGCAGTACTTC.

This clone came up a few times. The CDR3 DNA reads as TGCGCCAGCAGCCAATGGACTCTTGGACAGGTGAACACTGAAGCTTTCTTT. This codes for CASSQWTLGQVNTEAFF. V is TRBV4-3 and J is TRBJ1-1; 7 nucleotides agree with TRBD1. Germline-derived CDR1 and CDR2 are LGHNA and YSLEER. The V segment lost 2 bases and the J segment 0 bases; nucleotides outside the gene matches: 9. The CDR3 extends over 17 amino acids.

This chain uses TRBV2 with TRBJ2-1; D may be TRBD2 (6 bases). Germline V gene data show CDR1 as SNHLY and CDR2 as FYNNEI. This CDR3 is 17 amino acids long. V gave up 8 bases and J gave up 2 bases, with 22 bases separating them. The CDR3 region has the DNA TGTGCCAGCTACGGAGGGCTCCCAAACATTCCCTACAATGAGCAGTTCTTC. Its protein is CASYGGLPNIPYNEQFF.

V is TRBV7-8 and J is TRBJ2-3, with 10 bases aligning to TRBD2. J gave up 7 bases and V 6 bases, and 10 bases lay outside the gene matches. Germline V gene data show CDR1 as SGHVS and CDR2 as FQNEAQ. The CDR3 extends over 15 amino acids. This CDR3 reads CASSRSGGGPHTQYF. The CDR3 DNA is TGTGCCAGCAGTCGGAGCGGGGGGGGACCGCATACGCAGTATTTT. Full variable domain (remainder filled in from reference TRBV7-8 and TRBJ2-3): GAGVSQSPRYKVAKRGQDVALRCDPISGHVSLFWYQQALGQGPEFLTYFQNEAQLDKSGLPSDRFFAERPEGSVSTLKIQRTQQEDSAVYLCASSRSGGGPHTQYFGPGTRLTVL.

The chain carries TRBV9 and TRBJ2-3; D is uncertain. Deletions cut 2 bases from V and 3 bases from J, with 10 bases between. The CDR3 runs 14 residues. The germline V gene encodes CDR1 SGDLS and CDR2 YYNGEE. In DNA, the CDR3 is TGTGCCAGCAGCGTCCCGGCGGTTACAGATACGCAGTATTTT. This sequence encodes CASSVPAVTDTQYF.

The CDR3 DNA reads TGTGCCTGGAGCCGGTTCGGAGGGGTTTCTAGCAATCAGCCCCAGCATTTT. Its translation is CAWSRFGGVSSNQPQHF. The V gene is TRBV30, the J gene TRBJ1-5; D perhaps matches TRBD1 (5 bases). Trimming left V 3 bases short and J 0 bases short, with 18 bases between. Germline assignment: CDR1 GTSNPN and CDR2 SVGIG (reference sequence). CDR3 length equals 17 residues.